This is a list of T cell receptor beta chains from one sample in a study of PD-1 blockade in classical Hodgkin lymphoma. Clones were sequenced by immunoSEQ multiplex PCR, and TCRdb holds only the in-frame ones, with some missing. The sample includes over 75,000 clones, less than 95% of them seen just once. The sequenced sample was peripheral blood mononuclear cells (PBMCs), obtained before the fourth cycle of nivolumab. These receptor sequences come from a human donor with classical Hodgkin lymphoma. CDR3s include the opening cysteine and the closing phenylalanine or tryptophan. Fields, in order: D gene, J gene, clone size, V gene, CDR3 DNA, CDR3 protein. The D gene is left open where the match is weak. For some rows the clone size is stated as once, few or many, or as a class when expanded; others skip it.

D gene: .; J gene: TRBJ1-1; clone size: .; V gene: TRBV19; CDR3 DNA: TGTGCCAGTTCTCAGGGATACACTGAAGCTTTCTTT; CDR3 protein: CASSQGYTEAFF
D gene: .; J gene: TRBJ1-3; clone size: .; V gene: TRBV30; CDR3 DNA: TGTGCCTGGAGTGTAGTCAGGGACTCTGGAAACACCATATATTTT; CDR3 protein: CAWSVVRDSGNTIYF
D gene: .; J gene: TRBJ2-7; clone size: .; V gene: TRBV9; CDR3 DNA: TGTGCCAGCAGCGACGGGGGTACCTACGAGCAGTACTTC; CDR3 protein: CASSDGGTYEQYF
D gene: .; J gene: TRBJ2-2; clone size: .; V gene: TRBV7-9; CDR3 DNA: TGTGCCAGCAGCTTAGTTGGGGGGAAAAACACCGGGGAGCTGTTTTTT; CDR3 protein: CASSLVGGKNTGELFF
D gene: .; J gene: TRBJ1-3; clone size: .; V gene: TRBV6-5; CDR3 DNA: TGTGCCAGCAGTAGCAGGGAGCGGCCTGGAAACACCATATATTTT; CDR3 protein: CASSSRERPGNTIYF
D gene: TRBD2; J gene: TRBJ2-3; clone size: .; V gene: TRBV2; CDR3 DNA: TGTGCCGGAACTAGCGGCTACACAGATACGCAGTATTTT; CDR3 protein: CAGTSGYTDTQYF
D gene: TRBD2; J gene: TRBJ2-1; clone size: .; V gene: TRBV10-2; CDR3 DNA: TGCGCCAGCAGTGAGGAGGGACTATTCTCCTACAATGAGCAGTTCTTC; CDR3 protein: CASSEEGLFSYNEQFF
D gene: TRBD2; J gene: TRBJ2-3; clone size: .; V gene: TRBV4-3; CDR3 DNA: TGCGCCAGCAGCCCCATTGCCGGACTAGCGGGGGGGCTTGATACGCAGTATTTT; CDR3 protein: CASSPIAGLAGGLDTQYF
D gene: .; J gene: TRBJ2-7; clone size: .; V gene: TRBV5-4; CDR3 DNA: TGTGCCAGCAGCTTGGATCCACTAGGAAAGTACGAGCAGTACTTC; CDR3 protein: CASSLDPLGKYEQYF
D gene: .; J gene: TRBJ1-3; clone size: .; V gene: TRBV5-8; CDR3 DNA: TGTGCCAGCAGCTTACTGGGACTCAGTTCCTCTGGAAACACCATATATTTT; CDR3 protein: CASSLLGLSSSGNTIYF
D gene: TRBD1; J gene: TRBJ1-6; clone size: .; V gene: TRBV29-1; CDR3 DNA: TGCAGCGTGGGGACAGCTTATAATTCACCCCTCCACTTT; CDR3 protein: CSVGTAYNSPLHF
D gene: TRBD2; J gene: TRBJ2-7; clone size: .; V gene: TRBV4-2; CDR3 DNA: TGTGCCAGCAGCCAAGGTATCGGGGGGGCCTACGAGCAGTACTTC; CDR3 protein: CASSQGIGGAYEQYF
D gene: .; J gene: TRBJ1-2; clone size: .; V gene: TRBV4-3; CDR3 DNA: TGCGCCAGCAGCCAAGGTACTGGGACGGAAAGGACCCTCTATGGCTACACCTTC; CDR3 protein: CASSQGTGTERTLYGYTF
D gene: .; J gene: TRBJ2-1; clone size: .; V gene: TRBV6-5; CDR3 DNA: TGTGCCAGCAGTTACCGGGGGGCTTCGTGGTACAATGAGCAGTTCTTC; CDR3 protein: CASSYRGASWYNEQFF
D gene: TRBD1; J gene: TRBJ1-1; clone size: .; V gene: TRBV5-8; CDR3 DNA: TGTGCCAGCAGCTCTGGACAGGGGAACACTGAAGCTTTCTTT; CDR3 protein: CASSSGQGNTEAFF
D gene: .; J gene: TRBJ2-2; clone size: few; V gene: TRBV9; CDR3 DNA: TGTGCCAAGAGAGGCAGGGAGCTGTTTTTT; CDR3 protein: CAKRGRELFF
D gene: .; J gene: TRBJ2-5; clone size: .; V gene: TRBV19; CDR3 DNA: TGTGCCAGCGGACGCGCACAAGAGACCCAGTACTTC; CDR3 protein: CASGRAQETQYF
D gene: TRBD1; J gene: TRBJ1-6; clone size: .; V gene: TRBV18; CDR3 DNA: TGTGCCAGCTCACCAGACGACAGGGTATTCTCACCCCTCCACTTT; CDR3 protein: CASSPDDRVFSPLHF
D gene: .; J gene: TRBJ2-5; clone size: .; V gene: TRBV6-6; CDR3 DNA: TGTGCCAGCAGTTACTCGGCCAGCTCCGGGGCCCAGTACTTC; CDR3 protein: CASSYSASSGAQYF
D gene: .; J gene: TRBJ1-3; clone size: .; V gene: TRBV7-2; CDR3 DNA: TGTGCCAGCAGCCCCGGGGCCGGGGACACCATATATTTT; CDR3 protein: CASSPGAGDTIYF
D gene: TRBD1; J gene: TRBJ2-7; clone size: .; V gene: TRBV27; CDR3 DNA: TGTGCCAGCAGTCTCAACCCCAGGGGGCTCGAGCAGTACTTC; CDR3 protein: CASSLNPRGLEQYF
D gene: TRBD1; J gene: TRBJ1-2; clone size: .; V gene: TRBV9; CDR3 DNA: TGTGCCAGCAGCGTAGCGGACAGGACCCCCCTGTTCTATACCGGCTACACCTTC; CDR3 protein: CASSVADRTPLFYTGYTF